These 4 T cell receptor beta chains were sequenced from one sample in a study of T cell responses to AZD1222 COVID-19 vaccine (dated by TCRdb to the early 2020s). The time point label on this specimen signifies: about 28 days (+/-7) after the second vaccine dose. Libraries came from the immunoSEQ multiplex PCR assay. The table was pulled from immuneACCESS by TCRdb, which kept in-frame rearrangements only. Such tables lose some clones; where checked, under half of the loss comes from unresolved V genes, and the rest has no known cause. Within this sample are around 140,000 clones, with more than 75% of them counted one time only. 0.9% to 1.2% of the sample is held by the ten biggest clonotypes. The input for sequencing was peripheral blood, taken 28 days after the second AZD1222 dose. The receptors were gathered from an adult who received the AZD1222 COVID-19 vaccine.

The chain links TRBV7-2 to TRBJ1-3; no clear D gene. The CDR3 runs 15 residues. CDR1 and CDR2 from the germline V gene are SGHTA and FQGNSA. The V end was cut by 2 bases, the J end by 3 bases, with 11 bases between. Written as DNA, the CDR3 is TGTGCCAGCAGCTTACCAGGCTCGTTTGGAAACACCATATATTTT. Translated: CASSLPGSFGNTIYF.

The genes are TRBV7-2 and TRBJ2-1; 10 nucleotides align to TRBD2. The CDR3 runs 12 residues. V lost 8 bases to trimming and J lost 9 bases; unmatched junction nucleotides: 4. CDR1 is SGHTA, CDR2 FQGNSA, per germline. This chain's CDR3 is CASGLAGAEQFF. Here the CDR3 DNA reads TGTGCCAGCGGTCTAGCGGGAGCTGAGCAGTTCTTC.

This clone appeared a single time. The V gene is TRBV10-2, the J gene TRBJ2-2, with 7 bases lining up with TRBD2. J lost 6 bases, V lost 7 bases, and 5 bases had no gene match. The CDR3 loop spans 13 amino acids. Germline V gives CDR1 WSHSY, CDR2 SAAADI. CDR3 region: CASNWGRAGELFF. CDR3 coding DNA: TGCGCCAGCAATTGGGGGAGGGCCGGGGAGCTGTTTTTT.

The chain couples TRBV9 to TRBJ2-7, with 14 bases identical to TRBD2. This CDR3 is built from 16 residues. From germline, CDR1 is SGDLS and CDR2 YYNGEE. V shed 4 bases, J shed 7 bases, and the junction held 10 bases outside the gene matches. The DNA of the CDR3 is TGTGCCAGCAGCCCAAGACTAGCGGGAGGGCCGGATGAGCAGTACTTC. It yields the protein CASSPRLAGGPDEQYF.